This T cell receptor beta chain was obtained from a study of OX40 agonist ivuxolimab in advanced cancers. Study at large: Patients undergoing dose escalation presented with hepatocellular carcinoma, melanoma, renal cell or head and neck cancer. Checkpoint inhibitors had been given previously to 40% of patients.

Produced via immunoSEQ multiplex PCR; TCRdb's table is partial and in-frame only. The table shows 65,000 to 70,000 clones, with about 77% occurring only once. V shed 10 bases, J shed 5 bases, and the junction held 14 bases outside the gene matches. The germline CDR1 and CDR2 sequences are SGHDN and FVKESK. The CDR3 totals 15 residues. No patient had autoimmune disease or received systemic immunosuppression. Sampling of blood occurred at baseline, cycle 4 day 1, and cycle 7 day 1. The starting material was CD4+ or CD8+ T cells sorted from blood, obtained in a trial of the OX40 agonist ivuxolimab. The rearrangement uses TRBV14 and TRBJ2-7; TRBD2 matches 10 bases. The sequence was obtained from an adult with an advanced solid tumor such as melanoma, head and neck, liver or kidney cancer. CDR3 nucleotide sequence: TGTGCCACTATAGGGAGCGGGAGGGCCTGGAACGAGCAGTACTTC. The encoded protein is CATIGSGRAWNEQYF.